These T cell receptor beta chains were read from a single sample in a study of early T cells in non-severe SARS-CoV-2 infection. From the 5' RACE reads, TCRdb called clonotypes with MiXCR, one entry per CDR3 protein. Among fewer than 55,000 distinct CDR3 sequences listed, around 8.4% were seen once. The specimen sequenced was whole blood. These receptors came from an adult who was a healthcare worker with PCR-confirmed SARS-CoV-2 infection or an uninfected control (not recorded which). Both conserved end residues are part of each CDR3. Each record gives: clone size, J gene, D gene, V gene, CDR3 DNA, CDR3 protein. D genes are given only for firm matches. The size of a clone is reported for some rows only, either as once, few or many, or as a class for expanded clones.

abundance: .; j_gene: TRBJ2-7; d_gene: TRBD2; v_gene: TRBV25-1; CDR3nt: TGTGCCAGCACCGGGAGGGAGAACCCCTACGAGCAGTACTTC; CDR3aa: CASTGRENPYEQYF
abundance: .; j_gene: TRBJ2-3; d_gene: .; v_gene: TRBV5-1; CDR3nt: TGCGCCAGCAGCTTGCACTCTAGCACAGATACGCAGTATTTT; CDR3aa: CASSLHSSTDTQYF
abundance: many; j_gene: TRBJ2-2; d_gene: .; v_gene: TRBV11-3; CDR3nt: TGTGCCAGCTCCTACGGGCAGGCGCCGGAGGAGCTGTTTTTT; CDR3aa: CASSYGQAPEELFF
abundance: .; j_gene: TRBJ2-7; d_gene: .; v_gene: TRBV13; CDR3nt: TGTGCCAGCAGCTCCGGGGGGCCCTACGAGCAGTACTTC; CDR3aa: CASSSGGPYEQYF
abundance: many; j_gene: TRBJ2-5; d_gene: .; v_gene: TRBV5-1; CDR3nt: TGCGCCAGCAGCTTGGACAGCCGGGCGGAGACCCAGTACTTC; CDR3aa: CASSLDSRAETQYF
abundance: .; j_gene: TRBJ2-3; d_gene: .; v_gene: TRBV2; CDR3nt: TGTGCCAGCACGGGGACCGCCGGAGTGGGTACGCAGTATTTT; CDR3aa: CASTGTAGVGTQYF
abundance: many; j_gene: TRBJ2-1; d_gene: TRBD2; v_gene: TRBV20-1; CDR3nt: TGCAGTGCTAGAGATAGCGGGACTAGCAACCCCTACAATGAGCAGTTCTTC; CDR3aa: CSARDSGTSNPYNEQFF
abundance: .; j_gene: TRBJ2-3; d_gene: .; v_gene: TRBV29-1; CDR3nt: TGCAGCGTTGTACCTAACGGGGGCGCAGGGACAGATACGCAGTATTTT; CDR3aa: CSVVPNGGAGTDTQYF
abundance: many; j_gene: TRBJ2-1; d_gene: TRBD2; v_gene: TRBV5-1; CDR3nt: TGCGCCAGCAGCTCTCCTAGCGGGGGGGCCGAAGGAAATGAGCAGTTCTTC; CDR3aa: CASSSPSGGAEGNEQFF
abundance: many; j_gene: TRBJ1-2; d_gene: TRBD1; v_gene: TRBV7-3; CDR3nt: TGTGCCAGCAGCCCTCAGGGACAGGGAGCAGCCACCTTC; CDR3aa: CASSPQGQGAATF
abundance: few; j_gene: TRBJ1-1; d_gene: .; v_gene: TRBV20-1; CDR3nt: TGCAGTGCTGTCGGACCTGGGGATACTGAAGCTTTCTTT; CDR3aa: CSAVGPGDTEAFF
abundance: many; j_gene: TRBJ1-5; d_gene: .; v_gene: TRBV5-1; CDR3nt: TGCGCCAGCAGCTTGGAGGGCCAGCCCCAGCATTTT; CDR3aa: CASSLEGQPQHF
abundance: few; j_gene: TRBJ2-3; d_gene: .; v_gene: TRBV5-1; CDR3nt: TGCGCCAGCAGCTTGGAGGCGGGAAGCACAGATACGCAGTATTTT; CDR3aa: CASSLEAGSTDTQYF
abundance: many; j_gene: TRBJ1-5; d_gene: TRBD1; v_gene: TRBV11-3; CDR3nt: TGTGCCAGCAGCTTAGTAGGACAGGGCCGGGATCAGCCCCAGCATTTT; CDR3aa: CASSLVGQGRDQPQHF
abundance: few; j_gene: TRBJ2-3; d_gene: TRBD2; v_gene: TRBV10-3; CDR3nt: TGTGCCATCAGTGCCACGCTAGCGGGAGGGACAGATACGCAGTATTTT; CDR3aa: CAISATLAGGTDTQYF
abundance: few; j_gene: TRBJ1-1; d_gene: .; v_gene: TRBV6-2/TRBV6-3; CDR3nt: TGTGCCAGCAGCAAGACACCTAACACTGAAGCTTTCTTT; CDR3aa: CASSKTPNTEAFF
abundance: few; j_gene: TRBJ2-2; d_gene: TRBD1; v_gene: TRBV7-8; CDR3nt: TGTGCCAGCAGCTTAGGGAGACAGGGAAGCACCGGGGAGCTGTTTTTT; CDR3aa: CASSLGRQGSTGELFF
abundance: many; j_gene: TRBJ1-4; d_gene: .; v_gene: TRBV20-1; CDR3nt: TGCAGTGCCAGATGGGGATTTGGGGAAAAACTGTTTTTT; CDR3aa: CSARWGFGEKLFF
abundance: many; j_gene: TRBJ2-5; d_gene: .; v_gene: TRBV20-1; CDR3nt: TGCAGTGCCCCCGGGACCGCCTGGGAGACCCAGTACTTC; CDR3aa: CSAPGTAWETQYF
abundance: few; j_gene: TRBJ1-1; d_gene: TRBD1; v_gene: TRBV7-9; CDR3nt: TGTGCCAGCAGCTCCGGACAGGGGAACACTGAAGCTTTCTTT; CDR3aa: CASSSGQGNTEAFF
abundance: few; j_gene: TRBJ1-1; d_gene: .; v_gene: TRBV29-1; CDR3nt: TGCAGCGTCACAGGGCTGAACACTGAAGCTTTCTTT; CDR3aa: CSVTGLNTEAFF
abundance: .; j_gene: TRBJ2-3; d_gene: .; v_gene: TRBV2; CDR3nt: TGTGCCAGCGTGGAGCGCAAAGATACGCAGTATTTT; CDR3aa: CASVERKDTQYF
abundance: many; j_gene: TRBJ1-1; d_gene: .; v_gene: TRBV12-3/TRBV12-4; CDR3nt: TGTGCCAGCAGGGCCGGGACTGAAGCTTTCTTT; CDR3aa: CASRAGTEAFF
abundance: many; j_gene: TRBJ2-5; d_gene: .; v_gene: TRBV25-1; CDR3nt: TGTGCCAGCAGTGAACCAGCTCAAGAGACCCAGTACTTC; CDR3aa: CASSEPAQETQYF
abundance: few; j_gene: TRBJ2-4; d_gene: TRBD2; v_gene: TRBV29-1; CDR3nt: TGCAGCGTTGAAAGGGAGGGCCCGAGGCAGTACTTC; CDR3aa: CSVEREGPRQYF
abundance: .; j_gene: TRBJ2-2; d_gene: .; v_gene: TRBV20-1; CDR3nt: TGCAGTGCAAACAGGGCCAACACCGGGGAGCTGTTTTTT; CDR3aa: CSANRANTGELFF
abundance: many; j_gene: TRBJ1-5; d_gene: TRBD1; v_gene: TRBV19; CDR3nt: TGTGCCAGTAGTCCCCGGACAGGGCCTCAGCCCCAGCATTTT; CDR3aa: CASSPRTGPQPQHF
abundance: many; j_gene: TRBJ2-1; d_gene: .; v_gene: TRBV20-1; CDR3nt: TGCAGTGCTGACCCCCTACGGCAGTTCTTC; CDR3aa: CSADPLRQFF
abundance: many; j_gene: TRBJ1-3; d_gene: .; v_gene: TRBV3-1; CDR3nt: TGTGCCAGCAGCCCTCCGGGACCGAACTCTGGAAACACCATATATTTT; CDR3aa: CASSPPGPNSGNTIYF
abundance: .; j_gene: TRBJ1-5; d_gene: .; v_gene: TRBV23-1; CDR3nt: TGCGCCAGCAGTCAATCCGCGACATGCCCCGTCCAGCCCCAGCATTTT; CDR3aa: CASSQSATCPVQPQHF
abundance: many; j_gene: TRBJ2-7; d_gene: TRBD1; v_gene: TRBV7-2; CDR3nt: TGTGCCAGCAGCGCAGACAGGGACAACTACGAGCAGTACTTC; CDR3aa: CASSADRDNYEQYF
abundance: few; j_gene: TRBJ1-2; d_gene: .; v_gene: TRBV5-6; CDR3nt: TGTGCCAGCAGCTGGGGACCGGGAGCTTTCTATGGCTACACCTTC; CDR3aa: CASSWGPGAFYGYTF
abundance: .; j_gene: TRBJ2-5; d_gene: .; v_gene: TRBV29-1; CDR3nt: TGCAGCGTTGAAGGGACAGACCAAGAGACCCAGTACTTC; CDR3aa: CSVEGTDQETQYF
abundance: many; j_gene: TRBJ1-3; d_gene: .; v_gene: TRBV19; CDR3nt: TGTGCCAGTACCCGGGGATCGCCGAGGTTCTCTGGAAACACCATATATTTT; CDR3aa: CASTRGSPRFSGNTIYF
abundance: many; j_gene: TRBJ1-5; d_gene: .; v_gene: TRBV6-1; CDR3nt: TGTGCCAGCAGTGAACCGTTCGGGGGCTGGCAGCCCCAGCATTTT; CDR3aa: CASSEPFGGWQPQHF
abundance: many; j_gene: TRBJ2-3; d_gene: .; v_gene: TRBV5-6; CDR3nt: TGTGCCAGCAGCTTCCCAGGGTCAGATACGCAGTATTTT; CDR3aa: CASSFPGSDTQYF